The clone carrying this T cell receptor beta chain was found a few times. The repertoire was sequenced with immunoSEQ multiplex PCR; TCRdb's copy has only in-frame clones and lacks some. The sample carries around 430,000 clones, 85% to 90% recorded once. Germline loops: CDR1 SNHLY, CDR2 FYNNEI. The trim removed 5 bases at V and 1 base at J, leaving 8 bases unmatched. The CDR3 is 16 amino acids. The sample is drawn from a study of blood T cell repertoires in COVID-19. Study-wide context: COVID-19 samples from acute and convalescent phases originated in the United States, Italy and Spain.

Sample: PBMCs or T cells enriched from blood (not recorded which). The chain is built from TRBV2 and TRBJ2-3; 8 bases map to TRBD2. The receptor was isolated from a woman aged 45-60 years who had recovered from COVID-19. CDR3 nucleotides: TGTGCCAGCAGTTCGGGGGGGACTAGGGGCACAGATACGCAGTATTTT. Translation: CASSSGGTRGTDTQYF.